This TCR beta chain was recovered during a study of T cell responses to AZD1222 COVID-19 vaccine. This clone has just one count. Its antigen is not known. There are 18 residues in the CDR3. V dropped 5 bases and J dropped 2; count of bases not matched to a gene: 9. In germline, CDR1 is SGHAT, CDR2 FQNNGV. General study findings and limits: Clonal diversity may have been underestimated, and the donors were mostly white British, with more females than males. Unmutated variant regions reportedly attract nearly half of all spike-specific TCRs.

Sequencing was performed with immunoSEQ multiplex PCR; in TCRdb, only in-frame clones are kept and a portion is missing. Of around 130,000 clones listed, approximately 94% are singletons. The receptor was isolated from an adult in good health. The material was peripheral blood, obtained on day 0 of AZD1222 vaccination. This chain uses TRBV11-2 with TRBJ2-1; 13 nucleotides match TRBD2. CDR3 in DNA: TGTGCCAGCAGCACAAGGACTAGCGGGAGTACCCCCTACAATGAGCAGTTCTTC. It codes for CASSTRTSGSTPYNEQFF. The whole variable domain, remainder taken from reference TRBV11-2 and TRBJ2-1, is EAGVAQSPRYKIIEKRQSVAFWCNPISGHATLYWYQQILGQGPKLLIQFQNNGVVDDSQLPKDRFSAERLKGVDSTLKIQPAKLEDSAVYLCASSTRTSGSTPYNEQFFGPGTRLTVL.